Each of the 32 T cell receptor beta chains below was sequenced from the same sample in a study of cytotoxic CD8 clonotypes in ibrutinib-treated CLL. Only in-frame clones appear in the TCRdb table, and some are missing; sequencing was by immunoSEQ multiplex PCR. The sample includes about 160,000 clones, about four fifths of them seen just once. The sample here was PBMCs, taken after 12 months of ibrutinib treatment. These receptor sequences come from a human donor with chronic lymphocytic leukemia.

This clone was detected once. This sequence joins TRBV18 and TRBJ2-7; either TRBD1 or TRBD2 may fit D (6 bases each). V was pared by 6 bases and J by 3 bases, with 15 bases between. Per germline, CDR1 KGHSH and CDR2 LQKENI. This CDR3 spans 14 amino acids. The CDR3 region is CASSHGGGNYEQYF. The CDR3 nucleotides read TGTGCCAGCTCCCACGGAGGGGGAAACTACGAGCAGTACTTC.

CDR3 nucleotide sequence: TGCGCCAGCAGCCCTCGGGGAGGAGAGTATGGCTACACCTTC. The encoded protein is CASSPRGGEYGYTF. The J gene is TRBJ1-2, the V gene TRBV4-3; no clear D gene. Trimming removed 4 bases from V and 5 bases from J, with 14 bases in between. Germline loops: CDR1 LGHNA, CDR2 YSLEER. The CDR3 covers 14 residues.

The V gene is TRBV20-1, the J gene TRBJ2-7; maybe TRBD2 (6 bases). The germline V gene has CDR1 DFQATT and CDR2 SNEGSKA (reference sequence). Trimming stripped 3 bases from V and 7 bases from J, with 10 bases between. The CDR3 consists of 11 residues. The DNA for the CDR3 is TGCAGTGCTAGCGGGAGTAGGGAGCAGTACTTC. This gives the protein CSASGSREQYF.

This clone was seen only once. J is TRBJ2-1 and V is TRBV5-1; D is perhaps TRBD1 (5 bases). The CDR3 has 15 residues. Germline-derived CDR1 and CDR2 are SGHRS and YFSETQ. V gave up 6 bases and J gave up 1 base, with 14 bases separating them. CDR3 in amino acids: CASIPGRGSYNEQFF. CDR3 coding DNA: TGCGCCAGCATCCCTGGAAGGGGTTCCTACAATGAGCAGTTCTTC.

The CDR3 DNA follows: TGTGCCAGCAGCTCAGTCGGCCGACGTCGGGAAGAGACCCAGTACTTC. This codes for CASSSVGRRREETQYF. The chain joins TRBV11-2 to TRBJ2-5; D is unclear. This CDR3 spans 16 amino acids. Per the germline V gene, CDR1 is SGHAT and CDR2 is FQNNGV. The V gene lost 4 bases and the J gene lost 3 bases, with 18 bases spanning the gap.

The chain joins TRBV7-8 to TRBJ2-7; TRBD2 matches 7 bases. V gave up 5 bases and J gave up 3 bases; unmatched junction bases: 10. From germline, CDR1 is SGHVS and CDR2 FQNEAQ. The CDR3 runs to 15 residues. The CDR3 bases are TGTGCCAGCAGCGCCCGGTGGGGACTACACTACGAGCAGTACTTC. Translation gives CASSARWGLHYEQYF.

The chain uses TRBV7-3 and TRBJ2-7; 11 bases match TRBD1. V lost 3 bases to trimming and J lost 4 bases; unmatched junction nucleotides: 5. The germline gives CDR1 SGHTA, CDR2 FQGTGA. The length of the CDR3 is 15 residues. Here the CDR3 reads CASSFTGTGGYEQYF. The CDR3 DNA sequence: TGTGCCAGCAGCTTCACCGGGACAGGGGGGTACGAGCAGTACTTC.

The chain employs TRBV28 and TRBJ2-1; 9 bases align to TRBD2. Trimming cost V 7 bases and J 9 bases; bases outside gene matches: 13. CDR1 is MDHEN and CDR2 is SYDVKM in the germline V gene. The CDR3 covers 15 residues. In DNA form, the CDR3 reads TGTGCCAGCACCTTCACCGGCGGGGGGGCTGGTGAGCAGTTCTTC. Translating gives CASTFTGGGAGEQFF.

V usage is TRBV29-1 and J usage is TRBJ2-1; weak D call: TRBD1 (6 bases). Germline V gives CDR1 SQVTM, CDR2 ANQGSEA. This CDR3 contains 16 residues. Trimming left V 4 bases short and J 6 bases short, with 22 bases between. CDR3 sequence (DNA): TGCAGCGTTGCGGGCATGAGGGGCAGGGGTCCCAATGAGCAGTTCTTC. Translation gives CSVAGMRGRGPNEQFF.

The V and J genes are TRBV15 and TRBJ2-7; D perhaps matches TRBD1 (6 bases). The V end was cut by 0 bases, the J end by 2 bases, with 8 bases between. Per germline, CDR1 LNHNV and CDR2 YYDKDF (reference sequence). This CDR3 is 14 amino acids long. CDR3 in amino acids: CATSRDDRTYEQYF. In DNA form, the CDR3 reads TGTGCCACCAGCAGAGATGACAGGACCTACGAGCAGTACTTC.

This CDR3 is CAIQRGGADTQYF. CDR3 sequence (DNA): TGTGCCATCCAGCGGGGGGGCGCAGATACGCAGTATTTT. This sequence joins TRBV28 and TRBJ2-3, with 10 bases fitting TRBD2. Germline V CDR1 and CDR2: MDHEN, SYDVKM. This CDR3 contains 13 residues. The J segment lost 4 bases and the V segment lost 10 bases, leaving 5 bases of the junction unmatched.

The chain has TRBV7-2 and TRBJ2-3; D might be TRBD1 or TRBD2, each matching 6 bases. CDR1 is SGHTA and CDR2 is FQGNSA in the germline V gene. The CDR3 is 18 residues long. The germline V and J ends were trimmed by 5 bases and 2 bases, with 23 bases remaining between them. The CDR3 reads CASSLVGRGRLDTDTQYF. Written as DNA, the CDR3 is TGTGCCAGCAGCCTAGTCGGTCGGGGGCGTTTGGACACAGATACGCAGTATTTT.

The CDR3 DNA sequence: TGTGCCATCAGCCTCCAACAGGGAATCACTGAAGCTTTCTTT. Its translation is CAISLQQGITEAFF. The chain joins TRBV10-3 to TRBJ1-1; D is perhaps TRBD1 (6 bases). CDR1 is ENHRY, CDR2 SYGVKD, per germline. The CDR3 consists of 14 residues. Trimming removed 6 bases at V and 4 bases at J, with 15 bases between.

This chain uses TRBV7-7 with TRBJ2-5; 11 nucleotides line up with TRBD2. The CDR3 covers 17 residues. Unmatched junction bases numbered 12, after V lost 6 bases and J lost 3 bases. Per the germline V gene, CDR1 is SSHAT and CDR2 is FNYEAQ (reference sequence). The CDR3 sequence: CASSLGGASGGKETQYF. CDR3 DNA sequence: TGTGCCAGCAGTCTAGGGGGCGCTAGCGGGGGGAAAGAGACCCAGTACTTC.

This clone has only one observation. The chain employs TRBV5-6 and TRBJ2-2, with 12 bases matching TRBD1. CDR1 and CDR2 (germline): SGHDT, YYEEEE. CDR3 length: 15 amino acids. After removal of 3 bases from V and 4 bases from J, the junction contained 1 base not matched to a gene. The CDR3 reads CASSWDRGLTGELFF. The CDR3 coding sequence is TGTGCCAGCAGCTGGGACAGGGGGCTCACCGGGGAGCTGTTTTTT.

Turning to this clone: Other DNA sequences within the sample encode an identical CDR3. The V call is TRBV7-8, the J call TRBJ1-5; TRBD1 matches at 8 bases. The ends lost 1 base at V and 7 bases at J; junction bases unmatched: 9. The CDR3 runs 16 residues. Germline assignment: CDR1 SGHVS and CDR2 FQNEAQ. This chain's CDR3 is CASSLGGQGAGQPQHF. As DNA, the CDR3 is TGTGCCAGCAGCTTAGGGGGGCAGGGGGCTGGCCAGCCCCAGCATTTT.

The CDR3 bases are TGTGCCAGTAGTGGGGGACAGGTGTACAATGAGCAGTTCTTC. Translating it yields CASSGGQVYNEQFF. V and J are TRBV19 and TRBJ2-1; 8 nucleotides align to TRBD1. V shed 5 bases and J 4 bases; nucleotides not matched to a gene: 4. The CDR3 covers 14 residues. The germline V gene has CDR1 LNHDA and CDR2 SQIVND (reference sequence).

The chain couples TRBV2 to TRBJ2-5; TRBD2 matches at 7 bases. The germline V gene encodes CDR1 SNHLY and CDR2 FYNNEI. This CDR3 is built from 13 residues. The trim removed 8 bases at V and 7 bases at J, leaving 10 bases unmatched. The DNA for the CDR3 is TGTGCCAGCGGGGGGGGAAGCGGGGCGACCCAGTACTTC. Amino acids: CASGGGSGATQYF.

The chain carries TRBV5-5 and TRBJ2-7; D is ambiguous. The CDR3 is 15 amino acids. The germline V and J ends were trimmed by 0 bases and 4 bases, with 14 bases remaining between them. Germline-derived CDR1 and CDR2 are SGHKS and YYEKEE (reference sequence). The CDR3: CASSLGPETSYEQYF. CDR3 sequence (DNA): TGTGCCAGCAGCTTGGGCCCCGAGACTTCGTACGAGCAGTACTTC.

This chain joins TRBV15 and TRBJ1-5; possible D gene TRBD1, 6 bases. V was trimmed by 4 bases and J by 5 bases, leaving 18 bases between them. Germline V gene sequence: CDR1 LNHNV, CDR2 YYDKDF (reference sequence). The CDR3 has 16 residues. The CDR3 bases are TGTGCCACCAGCAAGGGGTATGGGGGGGGCTATCAGCCCCAGCATTTT. As protein: CATSKGYGGGYQPQHF.

This clone was seen repeatedly, ten times or more. The chain has TRBV5-5 and TRBJ1-1; D is uncertain. Looked up from germline, CDR1 is SGHKS and CDR2 is YYEKEE (reference sequence). This CDR3 region has 18 residues. V shed 4 bases and J shed 4 bases, with 26 bases lying between them. CDR3 protein: CASSPYGGRRKGGTEAFF. The CDR3 DNA follows: TGTGCCAGCAGCCCGTATGGCGGCCGACGGAAGGGTGGCACTGAAGCTTTCTTT.

The V and J genes are TRBV7-9 and TRBJ2-7; TRBD1 matches 8 bases. V dropped 2 bases and J dropped 6; count of bases not matched to a gene: 15. Germline CDR1 and CDR2: SEHNR and FQNEAQ (reference sequence). The CDR3 contains 17 residues. This CDR3 reads CASSLSQGPGGYSEQYF. DNA for the CDR3: TGTGCCAGCAGCTTAAGTCAGGGGCCAGGGGGCTACAGCGAGCAGTACTTC.

This rearrangement joins TRBV7-9 to TRBJ1-2, with D possibly TRBD1 on 6 matching bases. CDR1 and CDR2 from the germline V gene are SEHNR and FQNEAQ (reference sequence). This CDR3 spans 13 amino acids. The germline V and J ends were trimmed by 2 bases and 8 bases, with 12 bases remaining between them. Written as DNA, the CDR3 is TGTGCCAGCAGCTTAAACAGGGCTCAAGGCTACACCTTC. Translation: CASSLNRAQGYTF.

In its sample, this clone was seen once. The V call is TRBV6-5, the J call TRBJ1-4; possible D gene TRBD1, 5 bases. CDR1 is MNHEY and CDR2 is SVGAGI in the germline V gene. Trimming stripped 6 bases from V and 10 bases from J, with 18 bases between. The CDR3 length is 14 residues. The CDR3 nucleotides are TGTGCCAGCAGGCCTATTGGGGGGGATGGAAAACTGTTTTTT. Encoded protein: CASRPIGGDGKLFF.

The gene calls are TRBV5-1 and TRBJ2-2; a possible D gene is TRBD2 (6 bases). The germline V and J ends were trimmed by 4 bases and 6 bases, with 16 bases remaining between them. Germline values: CDR1 SGHRS, CDR2 YFSETQ. The CDR3 is made up of 15 amino acids. The CDR3 is CASSGTLKVSGELFF. The CDR3 region has the DNA TGCGCCAGCAGCGGGACTCTCAAAGTATCCGGGGAGCTGTTTTTT.

This clone was detected only once. The gene calls are TRBV28 and TRBJ1-2; 7 bases line up with TRBD1. Germline-derived CDR1 and CDR2 are MDHEN and SYDVKM. The CDR3 runs to 14 residues. The V and J ends lost 5 bases and 2 bases, in that order; junction bases with no gene match: 5. The DNA of the CDR3 is TGTGCCAGCAGTGAATCACAGGGGAACTATGGCTACACCTTC. The encoded protein is CASSESQGNYGYTF.

The rearrangement uses TRBV19 and TRBJ1-3; 8 bases are a match to TRBD1. V was pared by 7 bases and J by 0 bases, with 8 bases of the junction left unmatched. Germline CDR1 reads LNHDA; CDR2 reads SQIVND (reference sequence). The CDR3 length is 16 residues. CDR3 sequence reads: CASTRPGQVSGNTIYF. The CDR3 DNA sequence: TGTGCCAGTACGCGACCGGGACAGGTCTCTGGAAACACCATATATTTT.

The chain has TRBV29-1 and TRBJ1-2; D is unresolved. Trimming shortened V by 7 bases and J by 3 bases, and 15 bases separated the two germline ends. The CDR3 is 13 residues long. CDR1 is SQVTM and CDR2 is ANQGSEA in the germline V gene. CDR3 in amino acids: CSAATGSDYGYTF. The CDR3 bases are TGCAGCGCGGCTACGGGGAGCGACTATGGCTACACCTTC.

The chain is built from TRBV7-9 and TRBJ1-6; possible D gene TRBD1, 6 bases. Trimming took 5 bases from V and 7 from J, leaving 15 bases between them. Germline-derived CDR1 and CDR2 are SEHNR and FQNEAQ (reference sequence). CDR3 size: 15 residues. In nucleotides, the CDR3 is TGTGCCAGCAGCCCACCGGACGGGACAAATTCACCCCTCCACTTT. This sequence encodes CASSPPDGTNSPLHF.

This clone was seen a handful of times. CDR3 nucleotide sequence: TGTGCCAGCAGTACAGGGGCCAATCAGCCCCAGCATTTT. It encodes CASSTGANQPQHF. The chain combines TRBV5-5 with TRBJ1-5; 7 bases align to TRBD1. Germline V gives CDR1 SGHKS, CDR2 YYEKEE (reference sequence). Trimming at V came to 5 bases and at J to 3 bases, leaving 2 bases not matched to a gene. This CDR3 has 13 residues.

The J gene is TRBJ2-7, the V gene TRBV11-2; 9 nucleotides line up with TRBD1. This CDR3 region has 14 residues. Germline lookup yields CDR1 SGHAT and CDR2 FQNNGV. With 2 bases clipped from V and 8 bases from J, the junction kept 7 bases outside the gene matches. The CDR3 region is CASSLRQGVGQQYF. The DNA of the CDR3 is TGTGCCAGCAGCTTACGACAGGGGGTCGGGCAGCAGTACTTC.

This clone was seen a single time. The chain employs TRBV6-5 and TRBJ1-2, with D tentatively TRBD1 (5 bases). The CDR3 runs to 15 residues. Trimming removed 2 bases at V and 0 bases at J, with 10 bases between. In germline, CDR1 is MNHEY, CDR2 SVGAGI. CDR3 amino acids: CASSYAAGPNYGYTF. DNA for the CDR3: TGTGCCAGCAGTTACGCGGCGGGGCCTAACTATGGCTACACCTTC.